This TCR beta chain was captured by sequencing in a study of OX40 agonist ivuxolimab in advanced cancers. Overall study context: Patients were given ivuxolimab, an antibody that agonizes OX40 (CD134).

Study-level results: Part of the nonresponder group also had normalized T-cell clonal expansion that was low.

Germline V gene data show CDR1 as SGDLS and CDR2 as YYNGEE. The CDR3 covers 17 residues. Between the trimmed V and J ends, which lost 1 base and 7 bases, there was a span of 20 bases. Produced via immunoSEQ multiplex PCR; TCRdb's table is partial and in-frame only. The sample holds approximately 130,000 clones, approximately 90% seen once. As regards this clone: The antigen remains unidentified.

The chain combines TRBV9 with TRBJ1-4, with D possibly matching TRBD1 (6 bases). Sequences were derived from CD4+ or CD8+ T cells sorted from blood, sampled in a trial of the OX40 agonist ivuxolimab. The sequence was collected from an adult with an advanced solid tumor such as melanoma, head and neck, liver or kidney cancer. The CDR3 nucleotides read TGTGCCAGCAGCGTATCCCCCCGGGCAGGGGATGGTGAAAAACTGTTTTTT. Residues: CASSVSPRAGDGEKLFF.